This T cell receptor (beta chain) was recovered during a study of blood T cell repertoires in COVID-19. Study information: The origin of the acute and convalescent COVID-19 samples was the United States, Italy and Spain. Sources were T cells, B-cell-depleted T cells, or PBMCs; the material itself was cDNA or gDNA.

Per the study methods: Reference gene primer amplification gave estimated nucleated cell counts. Profiling relied on immunoSEQ multiplex PCR, and the TCRdb table lists in-frame clones only, not all of them. Clone size and the V and J calls come from that table; the DNA yielded D and trimming. The repertoire consists of fewer than 40,000 clones, with about 83% occurring once and the leading ten covering roughly 2%. Trimming took off 5 bases at V and 1 base at J, with 8 bases between the two ends. The CDR3 sequence is 13 residues long. Per germline, CDR1 MNHEY and CDR2 SVGEGT. The rearrangement joins TRBV6-2 or TRBV6-3 to TRBJ1-1; D unresolved. This TCR was recovered from a man aged 55-75 years with active COVID-19. The sequencing input was peripheral blood. For the CDR3, the DNA is TGTGCCAGCAGTCTGACAAGGAACACTGAAGCTTTCTTT. It codes for CASSLTRNTEAFF.